Each of the 11 T cell receptor beta chains below was sequenced from the same sample in a study of shared clonotypes between healthy human individuals. The method was immunoSEQ multiplex PCR; TCRdb's version includes in-frame clones alone and lacks a portion of them. The repertoire consists of some 470,000 clones, with about three quarters occurring once and the leading ten covering under 15%. Sequenced: PBMCs. The source of these receptors is a middle-aged woman in good health. Some clones in this sample may be carry-over from other donors' samples.

This clone came up a few times. V usage is TRBV7-2 and J usage is TRBJ1-2, with a weak D call TRBD1 (5 bases). The CDR3 is 13 residues long. The germline gives CDR1 SGHTA, CDR2 FQGNSA. The ends were cut back, 4 bases at V and 5 bases at J, with 11 bases in the middle. The CDR3 protein is CASSSAGPYGYTF. CDR3 sequence (DNA): TGTGCCAGCAGCTCAGCAGGGCCTTATGGCTACACCTTC.

The chain uses TRBV7-8 and TRBJ1-5; 7 bases map to TRBD1. The germline V gene has CDR1 SGHVS and CDR2 FQNEAQ. V dropped 1 base and J dropped 7; count of bases not matched to a gene: 10. CDR3 length: 16 amino acids. As DNA, the CDR3 is TGTGCCAGCAGCTTAGGCCGCACAGGGGTCCGGCAGCCCCAGCATTTT. Translated, it gives CASSLGRTGVRQPQHF.

In its sample, this clone was seen a few times. The chain carries TRBV28 and TRBJ2-5; 10 positions match TRBD2. This CDR3 has 14 amino acids. V gave up 6 bases and J gave up 5 bases; unmatched junction bases: 6. Per germline, CDR1 MDHEN and CDR2 SYDVKM. The CDR3 DNA sequence: TGTGCCAGCAGAGGGCTAGCGGGAGTTGAGACCCAGTACTTC. This sequence encodes CASRGLAGVETQYF.

This clone occurred many times. This CDR3 is also generated by other DNA sequences in the sample. V gene TRBV30 combines with J gene TRBJ1-1, with 7 positions matching TRBD1. The CDR3 contains 15 residues. Germline CDR1 reads GTSNPN; CDR2 reads SVGIG (reference sequence). V lost 0 bases, J lost 0 bases, and 4 bases stayed unmatched. This CDR3 reads CAWSVLGQMNTEAFF. CDR3 sequence (DNA): TGTGCCTGGAGTGTACTGGGACAGATGAACACTGAAGCTTTCTTT.

The chain recombines TRBV6-5 with TRBJ1-1, with 7 bases that match TRBD1. Germline assignment: CDR1 MNHEY and CDR2 SVGAGI. Losses at the gene ends were 5 bases for V and 1 base for J; bases not matched to a gene: 4. The CDR3 loop spans 14 amino acids. CDR3 sequence reads: CASSRGTENTEAFF. CDR3 bases: TGTGCCAGCAGTCGCGGGACAGAGAACACTGAAGCTTTCTTT.

This clone was seen many times. The CDR3 sequence: CASSGSSGQGYNEQFF. The CDR3 coding sequence is TGTGCCAGCAGCGGCTCCTCGGGACAGGGCTACAATGAGCAGTTCTTC. The chain couples TRBV4-2 to TRBJ2-1; 9 nucleotides align to TRBD1. The germline gives CDR1 LGHNA, CDR2 YNFKEQ. The J segment lost 3 bases and the V segment lost 5 bases, leaving 8 bases of the junction unmatched. This CDR3 region has 16 residues.

V and J are TRBV18 and TRBJ1-2; TRBD1 matches at 12 bases. The CDR3 is 15 amino acids. V was pared by 3 bases and J by 2 bases, with 1 base of the junction left unmatched. The germline V gene encodes CDR1 KGHSH and CDR2 LQKENI. The DNA for the CDR3 is TGTGCCAGCTCACCCGGGACAGGGGGCAACTATGGCTACACCTTC. This encodes CASSPGTGGNYGYTF.

V gene TRBV9 combines with J gene TRBJ2-2; D unresolved. The length of the CDR3 is 15 residues. V dropped 4 bases and J dropped 1 base, with 11 bases sitting between them. Germline lookup yields CDR1 SGDLS and CDR2 YYNGEE. As DNA, the CDR3 is TGTGCCAGCAGCCCTCGACAAGGGAACACCGGGGAGCTGTTTTTT. Translating it yields CASSPRQGNTGELFF.

The CDR3 reads CATQLENVYNEQFF. The CDR3 DNA sequence: TGTGCCACCCAGCTGGAGAATGTCTACAATGAGCAGTTCTTC. The V and J genes are TRBV2 and TRBJ2-1; D not resolved. The germline V gene encodes CDR1 SNHLY and CDR2 FYNNEI. The CDR3 contains 14 residues. V lost 10 bases, J lost 3 bases, and 16 bases lay in between. The full variable domain, with the rest looked up from reference TRBV2 and TRBJ2-1, is EPEVTQTPSHQVTQMGQEVILRCVPISNHLYFYWYRQILGQKVEFLVSFYNNEISEKSEIFDDQFSVERPDGSNFTLKIRSTKLEDSAMYFCATQLENVYNEQFFGPGTRLTVL.

As for this clone: Additional DNA sequences in this sample encode the identical CDR3. The chain has TRBV9 and TRBJ2-1, with a tentative D call TRBD2 (6 bases). Germline CDR1 reads SGDLS; CDR2 reads YYNGEE. CDR3 length: 15 residues. V shed 4 bases and J shed 0 bases, with 11 bases lying between them. In DNA form, the CDR3 reads TGTGCCAGCAGCACATCCGGGAGCTCCTACAATGAGCAGTTCTTC. Its protein is CASSTSGSSYNEQFF.

The chain uses TRBV10-3 and TRBJ2-2; 7 nucleotides match TRBD2. Trimming took 6 bases from V and 4 from J; bases not matched to a gene: 2. Germline CDR1 reads ENHRY; CDR2 reads SYGVKD. The CDR3 contains 13 residues. CDR3 region: CAIRRESTGELFF. CDR3 sequence (DNA): TGTGCCATCAGGCGGGAGAGCACCGGGGAGCTGTTTTTT.